Following are 8 T cell receptor beta chains from one sample sequenced in a study of T cell repertoires in cytomegalovirus infection. TCRdb recomputed calls from the reads with MiXCR, one row per CDR3 protein. The sample contains hundreds of thousands of distinct CDR3 sequences, 20% to 25% of which appear only once. Material for sequencing was CD8+ T cells from PBMCs. Every receptor here comes from a human donor in good health (CMV status not recorded). Some clones in this sample may be carry-over from other donors' samples.

The table lists this clonotype with many counts. This chain links TRBV7-9 with TRBJ1-1; D unresolved. Per the germline V gene, CDR1 is SEHNR and CDR2 is FQNEAQ (reference sequence). CDR3 length equals 11 residues. Trimming took 2 bases from V and 3 from J, leaving 1 base between them. CDR3 loop: CASSLYTEAFF. The DNA for the CDR3 is TGTGCCAGCAGCTTATACACTGAAGCTTTCTTT.

This clonotype has ten or more counts. The CDR3 spells CASSWGTGGLTEAFF. As DNA, the CDR3 is TGTGCCAGCAGTTGGGGGACAGGGGGCCTAACTGAAGCTTTCTTT. The chain joins TRBV5-6 to TRBJ1-1, with 12 bases matching TRBD1. The CDR3 has 15 residues. Unmatched junction bases numbered 7, after V lost 5 bases and J lost 5 bases. Germline V CDR1 and CDR2: SGHDT, YYEEEE.

J is TRBJ1-2 and V is TRBV7-9, with a possible D match to TRBD1 (6 bases). Germline V gives CDR1 SEHNR, CDR2 FQNEAQ (reference sequence). V was pared by 5 bases and J by 7 bases, with 14 bases between. The CDR3 consists of 13 residues. In DNA form, the CDR3 reads TGTGCCAGCAGCCCGGACAGAGGGTCTGGCTACACCTTC. This sequence encodes CASSPDRGSGYTF.

Many counts were recorded for this clonotype. This chain links TRBV7-2 with TRBJ2-2; D perhaps matches TRBD2 (5 bases). V was cut by 8 bases and J by 1 base, with 5 bases left in between. CDR3 size: 12 residues. Germline CDR1 reads SGHTA; CDR2 reads FQGNSA. The CDR3 sequence: CASGGNTGELFF. CDR3 DNA sequence: TGTGCCAGCGGAGGGAACACCGGGGAGCTGTTTTTT.

This clonotype showed up many times. The chain combines TRBV4-3 with TRBJ2-1, with D perhaps matching TRBD1 or TRBD2 (5 bases each). The germline V and J ends were trimmed by 1 base and 12 bases, with 13 bases remaining between them. The germline gives CDR1 LGHNA, CDR2 YSLEER. There are 13 residues in the CDR3. The CDR3 here is CASSQVGPSGQFF. The CDR3 DNA reads TGCGCCAGCAGCCAAGTGGGACCGAGTGGGCAGTTCTTC.

The rearrangement links TRBV5-1 to TRBJ2-1; the match to TRBD1 covers 8 bases. The V and J ends lost 4 bases and 8 bases, in that order; junction bases with no gene match: 11. The germline CDR1 and CDR2 sequences are SGHRS and YFSETQ. The CDR3 spans 15 residues. The CDR3 protein is CASSRGQGRLYEQFF. CDR3 bases: TGCGCCAGCAGCAGAGGACAGGGTCGGCTATATGAGCAGTTCTTC. Based on the CDR3 plus reference TRBV5-1 and TRBJ2-1, the full variable domain is KAGVTQTPRYLIKTRGQQVTLSCSPISGHRSVSWYQQTPGQGLQFLFEYFSETQRNKGNFPGRFSGRQFSNSRSEMNVSTLELGDSALYLCASSRGQGRLYEQFFGPGTRLTVL.

In DNA form, the CDR3 reads TGCGCCAGCAGCTTTAGGGGCGCGGATGGCTACACCTTC. Residues: CASSFRGADGYTF. The genes are TRBV5-1 and TRBJ1-2; TRBD1 might be the D (5 bases). Between the trimmed V and J ends, which lost 2 bases and 6 bases, there was a span of 11 bases. Germline V gene lookup returns CDR1 SGHRS and CDR2 YFSETQ. CDR3 length equals 13 residues.

This clonotype was found a few times. This rearrangement joins TRBV20-1 to TRBJ1-6; D is possibly TRBD1 (6 bases). The CDR3 has 17 amino acids. Trimming cost V 0 bases and J 5 bases, with 17 bases left between them. CDR1 is DFQATT and CDR2 is SNEGSKA in the germline V gene (reference sequence). This chain's CDR3 is CSARDLYSAGDNSPLHF. For the CDR3, the DNA is TGCAGTGCTAGAGATCTATACTCGGCAGGGGATAATTCACCCCTCCACTTT.